This record concerns one T cell receptor (beta chain) sequence. Its specificity is unknown. No DNA is shown, since the ends of the CDR3 on it are uncertain; the CDR3 is the one TCRdb lists. Caucasian, healthy and from Russia, the donors were aged between about 6 and 90. Roughly 10 milliliters of peripheral blood were drawn from each donor. The data are from a study of blood T cells in healthy people across ages. Study information: Per every two T cells, about one barcoded beta molecule was captured by template switching.

For the second PCR, which ran for about 6 to 11 cycles, a sample-barcoded 5' primer and a J-beta primer mix were used. Via MiXCR, TCRdb re-called the 5' RACE reads, giving one row per CDR3 protein. This sample has about 730,000 distinct CDR3 sequences; roughly 44% occur once, and the top ten carry about 20%. Study outcomes and limitations: The unsorted PBMCs prevented any conclusive comparison of naive versus antigen-experienced cells.

With termini counted, the CDR3 has 15 amino acids. Germline lookup yields CDR1 SGHTA and CDR2 FQGNSA. Sequencing input: blood. This receptor was taken from an older woman in good health. The J gene is TRBJ1-6, the V gene TRBV7-2; the table calls TRBD1, which could not be checked here. The CDR3 sequence is CASSFGTGSNSPPHF.